This TCR beta chain comes out of a study of T-cell memory formation after mild COVID-19. Amplification by 5'RACE using constant-segment primers produced TCR alpha and TCR beta cDNA libraries that carried sample barcodes and UMIs. TCRdb re-analysed the 5' RACE reads in MiXCR, keeping a single row per CDR3 protein. Altogether 250,000 to 350,000 distinct CDR3 sequences are present, approximately 19% being singletons, with the ten largest covering over 20%. The V end lost 3 bases, the J end lost 4 bases, and 15 bases lay between the germline ends. The CDR3 has 15 residues. Germline CDR1 is KGHSH and CDR2 is LQKENI.

The receptor's source is a young man who had mild COVID-19 (a few samples of this study predate the infection). Cell type and time point are not known. Sequencing input: PBMCs or a T cell subset sorted from them (not recorded which). The chain recombines TRBV18 with TRBJ1-1; D is unresolved. Here the CDR3 DNA reads TGTGCCAGCTCACCGGGGTCCGGCGACGGCACTGAAGCTTTCTTT. Residues: CASSPGSGDGTEAFF. The variable domain in full, with the rest retrieved from reference TRBV18 and TRBJ1-1, is NAGVMQNPRHLVRRRGQEARLRCSPMKGHSHVYWYRQLPEEGLKFMVYLQKENIIDESGMPKERFSAEFPKEGPSILRIQQVVRGDSAAYFCASSPGSGDGTEAFFGQGTRLTVV.